The sequence of this TCR beta chain was determined in a study of cytomegalovirus exposure and HLA in healthy donors. General study findings and limits: Among TCR beta chains of equal frequency, HLA-associated ones were more clonally expanded in a later analysis. Some TCR beta chains (around 180 of them) were listed as cytomegalovirus-associated. Presence/absence analyses assumed roughly uniform sequencing depth across donors.

Turning to this clone: Its specificity is not known.

This CDR3 has 16 amino acids. V shed 0 bases and J 3 bases; nucleotides not matched to a gene: 9. Germline V gene sequence: CDR1 SGHRS, CDR2 YFSETQ. The PCR used 60 Vbeta and 13 Jbeta primers. The table came from immunoSEQ multiplex PCR; TCRdb's copy has only in-frame clones and leaves some out. The table has some 150,000 clones, about 74% seen once. Sequenced material: PBMCs. The clonotype comes from a woman in her forties in good health and CMV-seronegative. The chain carries TRBV5-1 and TRBJ2-7; TRBD1 agrees at 7 bases. DNA of the CDR3: TGCGCCAGCAGCTTGGATCTTGGACAGGCCAACTACGAGCAGTACTTC. It specifies CASSLDLGQANYEQYF.